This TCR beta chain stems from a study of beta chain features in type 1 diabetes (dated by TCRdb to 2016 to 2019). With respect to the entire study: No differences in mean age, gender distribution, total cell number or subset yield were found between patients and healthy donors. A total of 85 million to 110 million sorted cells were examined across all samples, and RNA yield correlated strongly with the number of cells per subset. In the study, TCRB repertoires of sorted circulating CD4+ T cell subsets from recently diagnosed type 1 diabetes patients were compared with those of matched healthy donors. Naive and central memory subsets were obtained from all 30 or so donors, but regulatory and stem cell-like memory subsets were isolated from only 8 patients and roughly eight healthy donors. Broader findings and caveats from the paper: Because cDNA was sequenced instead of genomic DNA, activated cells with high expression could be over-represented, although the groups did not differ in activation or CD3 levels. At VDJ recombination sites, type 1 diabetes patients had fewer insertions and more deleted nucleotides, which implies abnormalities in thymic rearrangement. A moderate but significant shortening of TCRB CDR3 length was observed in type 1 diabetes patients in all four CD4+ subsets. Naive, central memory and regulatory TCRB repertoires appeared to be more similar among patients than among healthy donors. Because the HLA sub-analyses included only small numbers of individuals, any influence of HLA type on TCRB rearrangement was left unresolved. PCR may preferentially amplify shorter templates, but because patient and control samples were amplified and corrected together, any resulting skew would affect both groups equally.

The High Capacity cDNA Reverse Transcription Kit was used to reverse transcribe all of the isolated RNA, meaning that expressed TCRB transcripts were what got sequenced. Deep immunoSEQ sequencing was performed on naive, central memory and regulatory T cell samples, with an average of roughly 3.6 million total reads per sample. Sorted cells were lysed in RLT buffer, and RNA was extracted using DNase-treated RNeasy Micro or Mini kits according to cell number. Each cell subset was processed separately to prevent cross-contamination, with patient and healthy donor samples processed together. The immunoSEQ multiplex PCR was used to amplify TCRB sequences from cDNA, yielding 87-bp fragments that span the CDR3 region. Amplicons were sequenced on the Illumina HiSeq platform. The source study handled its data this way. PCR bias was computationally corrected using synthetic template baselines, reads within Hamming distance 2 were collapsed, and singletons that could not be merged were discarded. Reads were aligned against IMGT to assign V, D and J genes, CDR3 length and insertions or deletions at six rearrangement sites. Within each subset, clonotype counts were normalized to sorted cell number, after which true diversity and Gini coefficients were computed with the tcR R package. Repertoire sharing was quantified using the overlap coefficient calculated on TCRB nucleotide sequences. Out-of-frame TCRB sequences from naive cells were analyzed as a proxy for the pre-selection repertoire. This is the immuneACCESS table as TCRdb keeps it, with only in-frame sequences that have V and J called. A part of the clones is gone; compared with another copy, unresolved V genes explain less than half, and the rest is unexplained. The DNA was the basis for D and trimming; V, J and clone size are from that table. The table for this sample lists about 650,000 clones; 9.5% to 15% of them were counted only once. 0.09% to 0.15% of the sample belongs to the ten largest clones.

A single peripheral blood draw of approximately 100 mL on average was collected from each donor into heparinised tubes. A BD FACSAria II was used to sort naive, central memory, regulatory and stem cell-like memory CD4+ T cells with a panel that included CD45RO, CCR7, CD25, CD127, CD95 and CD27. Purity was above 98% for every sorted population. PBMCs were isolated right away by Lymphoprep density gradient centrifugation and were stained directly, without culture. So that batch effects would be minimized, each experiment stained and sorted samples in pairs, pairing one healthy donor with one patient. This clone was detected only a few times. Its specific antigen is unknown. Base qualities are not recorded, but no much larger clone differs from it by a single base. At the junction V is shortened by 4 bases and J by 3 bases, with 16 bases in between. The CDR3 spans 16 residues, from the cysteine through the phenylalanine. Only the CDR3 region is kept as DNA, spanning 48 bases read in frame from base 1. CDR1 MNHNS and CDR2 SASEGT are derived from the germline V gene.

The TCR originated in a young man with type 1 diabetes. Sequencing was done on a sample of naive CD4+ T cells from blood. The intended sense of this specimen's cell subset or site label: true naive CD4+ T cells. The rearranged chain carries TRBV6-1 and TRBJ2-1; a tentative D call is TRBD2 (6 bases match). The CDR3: CASSGTPGLRYNEQFF. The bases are TGTGCCAGCAGTGGGACACCGGGACTCCGCTACAATGAGCAGTTCTTC.